These T cell receptor beta chains were read from a single sample in a study of Ad26.COV2.S vaccination and SARS-CoV-2 variants. The protocol was immunoSEQ multiplex PCR, while the TCRdb copy is restricted to in-frame clones and leaves out a portion. Altogether hundreds of thousands of clones are present, about 88% being singletons, with the ten largest covering 6.4%. This sample comprised peripheral blood, obtained in a trial of Ad26.COV2.S vaccine versus placebo. The receptor set was obtained from a person between 18 and 65 years old who received the Ad26.COV2.S COVID-19 vaccine or a placebo. CDR3s include the opening cysteine and the closing phenylalanine or tryptophan. A D gene is named only where the DNA matches it firmly. Some rows have no size entry. The others give once, few or many, or a class for an expanded clone.

clone_size	d_call	v_call	j_call	cdr3_nt	cdr3_aa
NA	NA	TRBV5-4	TRBJ1-2	TGTGCCAGCAGCTTGTTCAGGGTTGAGAACTATGGCTACACCTTC	CASSLFRVENYGYTF
NA	TRBD1	TRBV19	TRBJ1-2	TGTGCCAGTGGCGGGACAGGGGGTTTTGGCTACACCTTC	CASGGTGGFGYTF
NA	NA	TRBV7-9	TRBJ1-4	TGTGCCAGCAGCCCCCAGACAGGACGGACGGGCGAAAAACTGTTTTTT	CASSPQTGRTGEKLFF
NA	NA	TRBV6-2/TRBV6-3	TRBJ1-6	TGTGCCAGCAGCAGACCGAATTCACCCCTCCACTTT	CASSRPNSPLHF
NA	NA	TRBV6-4	TRBJ2-2	TGTGCCAGCAGTGAATTTTCTTGGGGGACCGGGGAGCTGTTTTTT	CASSEFSWGTGELFF
NA	TRBD1	TRBV5-4	TRBJ1-4	TGTGCCAGCAGCTTGGGGCCAGGGGGTACTGAAAAACTGTTTTTT	CASSLGPGGTEKLFF
NA	NA	TRBV28	TRBJ1-1	TGTGCCAGCAGTTTAGGGGTGAACACTGAAGCTTTCTTT	CASSLGVNTEAFF
NA	NA	TRBV29-1	TRBJ2-7	TGCAGCATTCGAAAGACTCAGTCCTACGAGCAGTACTTC	CSIRKTQSYEQYF
NA	TRBD1	TRBV7-6	TRBJ2-7	TGTGCCAGCAGCGTGAACCGGGACAGTGCCTACGAGCAGTACTTC	CASSVNRDSAYEQYF
NA	NA	TRBV19	TRBJ1-5	TGTGCCACCGCCACCGGGCCAGGAGAGTGGCCCCAGCATTTT	CATATGPGEWPQHF
NA	TRBD2	TRBV6-2/TRBV6-3	TRBJ2-3	TGTGCCAGCAGTCTCTCTTCCGCGGGGGGTACGGAAGATACGCAGTATTTT	CASSLSSAGGTEDTQYF
NA	NA	TRBV2	TRBJ2-7	TGTGCCACACAAACCGGGACCGAAGCCTACGAGCAGTACTTC	CATQTGTEAYEQYF
few	NA	TRBV6-4	TRBJ2-2	TGTGCCAGCAGTGACTCGGGGGCAGTGGCCGGGGAGCTGTTTTTT	CASSDSGAVAGELFF
NA	TRBD1	TRBV28	TRBJ1-2	TGTGCCAGCAGTTTTAACCTACAGGGGGCGCGCGGCTACACCTTC	CASSFNLQGARGYTF
NA	TRBD1	TRBV19	TRBJ2-2	TGTGCCAGTAGGGACAGGTCGATCTTTGCCGGGGAGCTGTTTTTT	CASRDRSIFAGELFF
few	NA	TRBV19	TRBJ2-1	TGTGCCAGTAGTATAGGTGCTTTTGAGGGCGGTGAGCAGTTCTTC	CASSIGAFEGGEQFF
NA	TRBD1	TRBV25-1	TRBJ1-1	TGTGCCAGCAGTGAACACACAGGGGCGTTTTATCGTGCTTTCTTT	CASSEHTGAFYRAFF
NA	NA	TRBV5-5	TRBJ2-7	TGTGCCAGCAGCTTGTCGACTCTCGGCGAGCAGTACTTC	CASSLSTLGEQYF
NA	NA	TRBV6-2/TRBV6-3	TRBJ1-2	TGTGCCAGCAGTTTTTACAGGAGGGGCTACACCTTC	CASSFYRRGYTF
NA	TRBD1	TRBV5-4	TRBJ2-1	TGTGCCAGCAGCAGGGACAGGGTCAATGAGCAGTTCTTC	CASSRDRVNEQFF
NA	TRBD2	TRBV9	TRBJ2-7	TGTGCCAGCAGCGTGACTAGCGGGGGGTGGTACGAGCAGTACTTC	CASSVTSGGWYEQYF
NA	NA	TRBV6-6	TRBJ1-1	TGTGCCAGCACCCGCAGCGACACTGAAGCTTTCTTT	CASTRSDTEAFF